This passage covers 11 T cell receptor beta chains from one sample sequenced in a study of T-cell memory formation after mild COVID-19. TCRdb itself ran the 5' RACE reads through MiXCR, one entry per CDR3 protein. The repertoire holds more than 400,000 distinct CDR3 sequences, with 15% to 20% as singletons. The sequencing sample was made of PBMCs or a T cell subset sorted from them (not recorded which). Receptors were obtained from an adult woman who had mild COVID-19 (a few samples of this study predate the infection). Cell type and time point are not known.

Only a few counts were recorded for this clonotype. The chain joins TRBV11-1 to TRBJ1-5; 9 bases are shared with TRBD1. V shed 5 bases, J shed 1 base, and the junction held 15 bases outside the gene matches. The CDR3 runs to 19 residues. Germline CDR1 is SGHAT and CDR2 is FQDESV (reference sequence). CDR3 amino acids: CASSGPRDRERASNQPQHF. The CDR3 DNA sequence: TGTGCCAGCAGCGGACCCCGGGACAGGGAGAGGGCAAGCAATCAGCCCCAGCATTTT.

The chain employs TRBV5-1 and TRBJ2-5, with D maybe TRBD2 (5 bases). Germline V gene sequence: CDR1 SGHRS, CDR2 YFSETQ. Trimming removed 1 base from V and 2 bases from J, with 12 bases in between. The CDR3 runs to 15 residues. The CDR3 nucleotides read TGCGCCAGCAGCTTGCCGGGGTTAATTCAAGAGACCCAGTACTTC. This translates into CASSLPGLIQETQYF.

V gene TRBV24-1 combines with J gene TRBJ2-1; TRBD2 aligns across 7 bases. CDR1 is KGHDR and CDR2 is SFDVKD in the germline V gene. The CDR3 is made up of 15 amino acids. V was clipped by 4 bases and J by 3 bases; unmatched bases: 5. This CDR3 is CATSEGLAGYNEQFF. CDR3 coding DNA: TGTGCCACCAGTGAGGGCTTAGCGGGCTACAATGAGCAGTTCTTC.

This chain uses TRBV5-1 with TRBJ1-1, with a weak D call TRBD1 (5 bases). This CDR3 comprises 16 residues. Trimming removed 0 bases at V and 4 bases at J, with 16 bases between. Germline CDR1 is SGHRS and CDR2 is YFSETQ. CDR3 sequence: CASSLDGPSRGTEAFF. The CDR3 region has the DNA TGCGCCAGCAGCTTGGACGGCCCCTCAAGGGGCACTGAAGCTTTCTTT.

The gene calls are TRBV7-6 and TRBJ2-3, with D unclear. The V gene lost 2 bases and the J gene lost 5 bases, with 17 bases spanning the gap. The CDR3 contains 16 residues. CDR1 SGHVS and CDR2 FNYEAQ come from the germline V gene. The CDR3, as DNA: TGTGCCAGCAGCTTACCGGCGAGCGCCCGAGGAGATACGCAGTATTTT. Encoded protein: CASSLPASARGDTQYF.

Notes on this clonotype: A read error may account for a junction end that differs from germline. This rearrangement joins TRBV9 to TRBJ1-1, with D possibly being TRBD1 (6 bases). This CDR3 is built from 14 residues. The germline V gene has CDR1 SGDLS and CDR2 YYNGEE. The CDR3 reads CASSARQENSEAFF. CDR3 in DNA: TGTGCCAGCAGCGCGAGACAGGAGAACAGTGAAGCTTTCTTT.

The CDR3, as DNA: TGTGCCAGCAGCTCAGGGCCAGATGGCTACACCTTC. As protein: CASSSGPDGYTF. V gene TRBV7-3 combines with J gene TRBJ1-2, with a tentative D call TRBD1 (5 bases). CDR1 and CDR2 (germline): SGHTA, FQGTGA. The CDR3 contains 12 residues. Trimming pared 4 bases from V and 6 bases from J, leaving 9 bases between.

The chain joins TRBV29-1 to TRBJ2-7; 7 nucleotides agree with TRBD1. V shed 4 bases, J shed 6 bases, and the junction held 9 bases outside the gene matches. This CDR3 comprises 13 residues. CDR1 is SQVTM and CDR2 is ANQGSEA in the germline V gene. The CDR3 coding sequence is TGCAGCGTTGGGACAGGTCGATTTGGCGAGCAGTACTTC. It is translated as CSVGTGRFGEQYF.

This chain uses TRBV24-1 with TRBJ2-1; perhaps TRBD2 as D (5 bases). Germline CDR1 and CDR2: KGHDR and SFDVKD. The CDR3 runs 16 residues. The V gene lost 3 bases and the J gene lost 0 bases, with 11 bases spanning the gap. The CDR3 protein is CATSDPAESSYNEQFF. As DNA, the CDR3 is TGTGCCACCAGTGATCCAGCGGAAAGCTCCTACAATGAGCAGTTCTTC.

The rearrangement uses TRBV6-1 and TRBJ2-2; D possibly corresponds to TRBD1 (6 bases). Germline loops: CDR1 MNHNS, CDR2 SASEGT. The CDR3 runs 16 residues. V dropped 6 bases and J dropped 4 bases, with 18 bases sitting between them. The CDR3 nucleotides read TGTGCCAGCAGCCTTGAGCGGACAGCGAGCACCGGGGAGCTGTTTTTT. Its translation is CASSLERTASTGELFF.

The chain employs TRBV7-2 and TRBJ1-2; D possibly corresponds to TRBD1 (5 bases). Trimming removed 5 bases at V and 5 bases at J, with 12 bases between. This CDR3 region has 13 residues. Germline V gives CDR1 SGHTA, CDR2 FQGNSA. The CDR3 region is CASSPGIGYGYTF. CDR3 DNA sequence: TGTGCCAGCAGCCCAGGGATAGGGTATGGCTACACCTTC.